This T cell receptor (beta chain) derives from a study of cytomegalovirus exposure and HLA in healthy donors. Study context: Around 200 million T cells yielded 120 million or so unique TCR beta sequences, as an earlier analysis found. Overall study results and limits: A later analysis showed that HLA-associated TCR beta chains had undergone more clonal expansion than equally common others. Under in vitro conditions, three CMV-associated chains were confirmed as specific for CMV antigens.

Researchers ran the PCR with 60 Vbeta and 13 Jbeta primers. TCRdb keeps only in-frame clones here, not all; method: immunoSEQ multiplex PCR. This table has 150,000 to 200,000 clones, roughly 60% appearing once. V dropped 8 bases and J dropped 0; count of bases not matched to a gene: 1. Germline lookup yields CDR1 MNHNS and CDR2 SASEGT. The CDR3 extends over 13 amino acids. A note on this clone: Antigen unknown.

The chain is built from TRBV6-1 and TRBJ1-3; 7 bases map to TRBD1. This TCR derives from a man in his forties or fifties in good health and CMV-seronegative. Sequenced: PBMCs. CDR3 bases: TGTGCCAGCCGACAGGGCTCTGGAAACACCATATATTTT. Residues: CASRQGSGNTIYF.